These 21 T cell receptor beta chains share one sample of origin, sequenced in a study of T cells expressing NK-cell markers. Each CDR3 protein gets one entry in TCRdb, which reprocessed the 5' RACE reads and gives no DNA. The sample includes some 140,000 distinct CDR3 sequences. Sequences were obtained from blood T cells: a sorted CD56 or NKG2C T cell subset, CD4+ or CD8+ T cells, or bulk PBMC T cells (not recorded which). All receptors come from a woman in her forties or fifties in good health.

The chain joins TRBV7-9 to TRBJ1-1; as DNA is missing, the TRBD1 call by TCRdb cannot be tested. The CDR3 has 14 amino acids. CDR1 is SEHNR, CDR2 FQNEAQ, per germline (reference sequence). CDR3 residues: CASSLARGAAEAFF.

The CDR3 region is CASSPSGGRGNEQFF. The chain links TRBV27 to TRBJ2-1; TCRdb names TRBD2, which stays unverified in the absence of DNA. The CDR3 is 15 amino acids. In germline, CDR1 is MNHEY, CDR2 SMNVEV (reference sequence).

CDR3 loop: CASSYGRTREQYF. The chain recombines TRBV6-5 with TRBJ2-7; TCRdb returns TRBD1, unconfirmable since there is no DNA. The CDR3 is 13 residues long. Germline CDR1 MNHEY, CDR2 SVGAGI.

J is TRBJ2-1 and V is TRBV20-1; TCRdb indicates TRBD1, and absent DNA this call remains unverified. Germline V CDR1 and CDR2: DFQATT, SNEGSKA (reference sequence). This CDR3 comprises 17 residues. The CDR3 region is CSARDSAGTGEVNEQFF.

The genes are TRBV7-6 and TRBJ2-1; TCRdb outputs TRBD2, but without DNA this stays unchecked. This CDR3 spans 14 amino acids. Germline V lookup: CDR1 SGHVS, CDR2 FNYEAQ. CDR3 loop: CASSSLAGGQTAFF.

The chain is built from TRBV29-1 and TRBJ2-3. The CDR3 consists of 15 residues. Germline V gene lookup returns CDR1 SQVTM and CDR2 ANQGSEA. The CDR3 here is CSVEGWSRGTDTQYF.

V usage is TRBV14 and J usage is TRBJ2-3; the D call from TCRdb, TRBD2, cannot be confirmed without DNA. Per the germline V gene, CDR1 is SGHDN and CDR2 is FVKESK. The CDR3 extends over 19 amino acids. CDR3 residues: CASSQGLARRTISTDTQYF. The whole variable domain, filled in from reference TRBV14 and TRBJ2-3, reads EAGVTQFPSHSVIEKGQTVTLRCDPISGHDNLYWYRRVMGKEIKFLLHFVKESKQDESGMPNNRFLAERTGGTYSTLKVQPAELEDSGVYFCASSQGLARRTISTDTQYFGPGTRLTVL.

This sequence joins TRBV3-1 and TRBJ2-7; the TCRdb call, TRBD2, lacks DNA for checking. The CDR3 runs 15 residues. Germline CDR1 and CDR2: LGHDT and YNNKEL (reference sequence). The CDR3 is CASSPYPSGAYEQYF.

J is TRBJ2-5 and V is TRBV24-1. The CDR3 totals 12 residues. Germline CDR1 is KGHDR and CDR2 is SFDVKD. The CDR3 sequence is CATSDLIGTQYF.

The chain couples TRBV5-1 to TRBJ2-2. The germline CDR1 and CDR2 sequences are SGHRS and YFSETQ. There are 16 residues in the CDR3. The CDR3 sequence: CASSLGLDDITGELFF.

The gene calls are TRBV5-4 and TRBJ2-5; TCRdb selects TRBD1, and the lack of DNA leaves this call unchecked. Germline CDR1 and CDR2: SGHNT and YYREEE (reference sequence). The CDR3 loop spans 15 amino acids. CDR3 region: CASSRPGELQETQYF.

CDR3 sequence: CASSRKPGLADEQFF. This chain links TRBV4-2 with TRBJ2-1; the D call from TCRdb, TRBD2, cannot be confirmed without DNA. The length of the CDR3 is 15 residues. Germline V lookup: CDR1 LGHNA, CDR2 YNFKEQ.

This chain links TRBV7-8 with TRBJ2-5; TCRdb gives TRBD2 as the D gene, but with no DNA this cannot be confirmed. CDR3 size: 18 residues. Germline V CDR1 and CDR2: SGHVS, FQNEAQ. CDR3 amino acids: CASSLGISGLAGQETQYF.

V is TRBV20-1 and J is TRBJ2-5. Germline V gives CDR1 DFQATT, CDR2 SNEGSKA (reference sequence). The CDR3 has 14 residues. The CDR3 is CSARDTAYQETQYF.

V and J are TRBV5-1 and TRBJ2-1; as DNA is missing, the TRBD2 call by TCRdb cannot be tested. CDR3 length equals 16 residues. Germline CDR1 and CDR2: SGHRS and YFSETQ. CDR3: CASSSSLVDGPVEQFF.

The chain employs TRBV20-1 and TRBJ2-3; the TCRdb call, TRBD2, lacks DNA for checking. The germline V gene has CDR1 DFQATT and CDR2 SNEGSKA (reference sequence). The CDR3 is 16 amino acids. This chain's CDR3 is CSARTSGPLATDTQYF.

The V and J genes are TRBV5-1 and TRBJ2-3. The CDR3 loop spans 15 amino acids. CDR1 and CDR2 from the germline V gene are SGHRS and YFSETQ. CDR3 in amino acids: CASNLGLISTDTQYF.

The J gene is TRBJ2-1, the V gene TRBV2; TCRdb gives TRBD2 as the D gene, but with no DNA this cannot be confirmed. CDR1 SNHLY and CDR2 FYNNEI come from the germline V gene. There are 15 residues in the CDR3. The CDR3 spells CASSGSSRRADEQFF. The full variable domain, completed using reference TRBV2 and TRBJ2-1, is EPEVTQTPSHQVTQMGQEVILRCVPISNHLYFYWYRQILGQKVEFLVSFYNNEISEKSEIFDDQFSVERPDGSNFTLKIRSTKLEDSAMYFCASSGSSRRADEQFFGPGTRLTVL.

The gene calls are TRBV5-1 and TRBJ2-2; TCRdb indicates TRBD1, and absent DNA this call remains unverified. Per the germline V gene, CDR1 is SGHRS and CDR2 is YFSETQ. The CDR3 has 16 amino acids. CDR3: CASSLVAGGFTGELFF.

The CDR3 reads CASSPTTGAMNTEAFF. V usage is TRBV7-9 and J usage is TRBJ1-1; TCRdb's D call of TRBD1 is untestable without DNA. The germline CDR1 and CDR2 sequences are SEHNR and FQNEAQ (reference sequence). The CDR3 has 16 residues. Full variable domain (missing parts from reference TRBV7-9 and TRBJ1-1): DTGVSQNPRHKITKRGQNVTFRCDPISEHNRLYWYRQTLGQGPEFLTYFQNEAQLEKSRLLSDRFSAERPKGSFSTLEIQRTEQGDSAMYLCASSPTTGAMNTEAFFGQGTRLTVV.

The V and J genes are TRBV6-5 and TRBJ2-1. CDR3 length: 15 amino acids. Germline CDR1 is MNHEY and CDR2 is SVGAGI. This chain's CDR3 is CASSYGGSSYNEQFF.